The 23 T cell receptor beta chains given below trace back to one sample, sequenced in a study of shared clonotypes between healthy human individuals. Here immunoSEQ multiplex PCR was the method, and the copy in TCRdb shows in-frame clones only, minus some. The table has around 370,000 clones, approximately 96% seen once. Sample: memory CD8+ T cells sorted from blood. The sample's subset: CD45RO+ cells pooled with CCR7-negative TemRA cells. The receptors derive from a man aged 25 to 40 in good health.

V is TRBV4-2 and J is TRBJ2-1; 8 bases are a match to TRBD2. The V and J ends lost 0 bases and 4 bases, in that order; junction bases with no gene match: 5. The CDR3 loop spans 16 amino acids. CDR1 and CDR2 (germline): LGHNA, YNFKEQ. The CDR3 nucleotides read TGTGCCAGCAGCCAAGAACCTAGCGGGCCTTACAATGAGCAGTTCTTC. Translation: CASSQEPSGPYNEQFF.

The J gene is TRBJ2-2, the V gene TRBV7-9, with 7 bases lining up with TRBD1. Germline lookup yields CDR1 SEHNR and CDR2 FQNEAQ (reference sequence). The CDR3 is 17 residues long. The V segment lost 5 bases and the J segment 3 bases; nucleotides outside the gene matches: 12. CDR3 loop: CASSAHPTGKDTGELFF. DNA for the CDR3: TGTGCCAGCAGCGCTCATCCGACAGGGAAGGACACCGGGGAGCTGTTTTTT.

J is TRBJ2-5 and V is TRBV10-3; D uncertain. Germline CDR1 is ENHRY and CDR2 is SYGVKD. Trimming removed 3 bases at V and 1 base at J, with 9 bases between. This CDR3 contains 14 residues. The CDR3 loop reads CAISETNLQETQYF. The CDR3 DNA reads TGTGCCATCAGTGAAACTAACCTCCAAGAGACCCAGTACTTC.

This sequence joins TRBV30 and TRBJ2-2; no reliable D call. Germline values: CDR1 GTSNPN, CDR2 SVGIG (reference sequence). The CDR3 loop spans 12 amino acids. The V and J ends lost 3 bases and 8 bases respectively, with 10 bases between them. Here the CDR3 reads CAWRVFAGELFF. DNA of the CDR3: TGTGCCTGGAGGGTTTTCGCGGGGGAGCTGTTTTTT. Supplemented by reference TRBV30 and TRBJ2-2, the full variable domain reads SQTIHQWPATLVQPVGSPLSLECTVEGTSNPNLYWYRQAAGRGLQLLFYSVGIGQISSEVPQNLSASRPQDRQFILSSKKLLLSDSGFYLCAWRVFAGELFFGEGSRLTVL.

The chain combines TRBV28 with TRBJ2-7, with 8 nucleotides matching TRBD1. The germline V gene encodes CDR1 MDHEN and CDR2 SYDVKM. The CDR3 is 16 amino acids. With V trimmed by 6 bases and J by 4 bases, 14 bases remained unmatched. The DNA of the CDR3 is TGTGCCAGCAGCAAGATTGGACAGGGAAGGCCTTACGAGCAGTACTTC. Encoded protein: CASSKIGQGRPYEQYF. Combining the CDR3 with reference TRBV28 and TRBJ2-7 gives the whole variable domain DVKVTQSSRYLVKRTGEKVFLECVQDMDHENMFWYRQDPGLGLRLIYFSYDVKMKEKGDIPEGYSVSREKKERFSLILESASTNQTSMYLCASSKIGQGRPYEQYFGPGTRLTVT.

V usage is TRBV20-1 and J usage is TRBJ2-1; 7 bases map to TRBD1. Germline V gene data show CDR1 as DFQATT and CDR2 as SNEGSKA (reference sequence). The V and J ends lost 6 bases and 4 bases, in that order; junction bases with no gene match: 0. The CDR3 runs 11 residues. CDR3 region: CSADRYNEQFF. For the CDR3, the DNA is TGCAGTGCGGACAGGTACAATGAGCAGTTCTTC.

This rearrangement joins TRBV28 to TRBJ1-1; D gene unclear. The CDR3 length is 14 residues. CDR1 and CDR2 from the germline V gene are MDHEN and SYDVKM. V lost 5 bases to trimming and J lost 1 base, with 11 bases between them. CDR3 nucleotide sequence: TGTGCCAGCAGTACCCATCAGAGGAACACTGAAGCTTTCTTT. It codes for CASSTHQRNTEAFF.

The chain links TRBV5-4 to TRBJ2-1, with TRBD2 identical over 8 bases. This CDR3 contains 15 residues. V lost 4 bases to trimming and J lost 3 bases; unmatched junction nucleotides: 6. Germline V lookup: CDR1 SGHNT, CDR2 YYREEE (reference sequence). The CDR3 reads CASSHSGKNYNEQFF. The CDR3 nucleotides are TGTGCCAGCAGCCATAGCGGGAAAAACTACAATGAGCAGTTCTTC.

V and J are TRBV29-1 and TRBJ1-2; D is uncertain. CDR1 and CDR2 from the germline V gene are SQVTM and ANQGSEA. The V gene lost 7 bases and the J gene lost 5 bases, with 11 bases spanning the gap. The CDR3 contains 11 residues. CDR3 DNA: TGCAGCGCTGACACGGTGTATGGCTACACCTTC. This codes for CSADTVYGYTF.

The chain carries TRBV29-1 and TRBJ2-7; 7 bases agree with TRBD2. The V gene end was trimmed by 6 bases and the J gene end by 3 bases; junction bases not matched to a gene: 5. Germline values: CDR1 SQVTM, CDR2 ANQGSEA. This CDR3 is built from 12 residues. In DNA, the CDR3 is TGCAGCGTGCAGTCTAGCGGCTACGAGCAGTACTTC. This sequence encodes CSVQSSGYEQYF.

The chain links TRBV2 to TRBJ2-5; a weak D match, TRBD2 (6 bases). The CDR3 length is 14 residues. V lost 7 bases to trimming and J lost 1 base, with 13 bases between them. CDR1 and CDR2 (germline): SNHLY, FYNNEI. The CDR3 bases are TGTGCCAGCACCCGAGGCGGGGCCCAAGAGACCCAGTACTTC. Protein: CASTRGGAQETQYF.

The V and J genes are TRBV18 and TRBJ2-1; D is perhaps TRBD2 (5 bases). CDR1 is KGHSH and CDR2 is LQKENI in the germline V gene. The V end lost 2 bases, the J end lost 9 bases, and 17 bases lay between the germline ends. This CDR3 has 15 amino acids. CDR3 loop: CASSPFDGYRGEQFF. CDR3 nucleotides: TGTGCCAGCTCACCATTCGACGGGTATCGGGGTGAGCAGTTCTTC.

On this clone itself: Additional DNA sequences in this sample encode the identical CDR3. J is TRBJ2-7 and V is TRBV6-5; 8 nucleotides agree with TRBD1. This CDR3 is built from 14 residues. Trimming at V came to 2 bases and at J to 2 bases, leaving 2 bases not matched to a gene. The germline V gene has CDR1 MNHEY and CDR2 SVGAGI. The CDR3 reads CASSYGTGAYEQYF. The CDR3 bases are TGTGCCAGCAGTTACGGGACAGGAGCCTACGAGCAGTACTTC.

This clone was found once. Other DNA sequences in the sample encode the same CDR3. The chain is built from TRBV5-1 and TRBJ2-7; TRBD1 matches at 8 bases. The junction had 1 base not matched to a gene; V was cut back by 0 bases and J by 2 bases. Germline V lookup: CDR1 SGHRS, CDR2 YFSETQ. The CDR3 covers 14 residues. The CDR3 loop reads CASSLGTGPYEQYF. CDR3 in DNA: TGCGCCAGCAGCTTGGGGACAGGGCCCTACGAGCAGTACTTC. Full variable domain (outside the CDR3, taken from reference TRBV5-1 and TRBJ2-7): KAGVTQTPRYLIKTRGQQVTLSCSPISGHRSVSWYQQTPGQGLQFLFEYFSETQRNKGNFPGRFSGRQFSNSRSEMNVSTLELGDSALYLCASSLGTGPYEQYFGPGTRLTVT.

The CDR3 DNA sequence: TGTGCCAGCAGCCGCGGATCCACAGATACGCAGTATTTT. Translating it yields CASSRGSTDTQYF. The gene calls are TRBV5-6 and TRBJ2-3; D remains unclear. From germline, CDR1 is SGHDT and CDR2 YYEEEE. The CDR3 is 13 residues long. Trimming removed 4 bases from V and 2 bases from J, with 8 bases in between.

The chain joins TRBV10-3 to TRBJ1-1, with 7 positions matching TRBD1. Trimming removed 11 bases from V and 4 bases from J; junction bases left unmatched: 10. Per the germline V gene, CDR1 is ENHRY and CDR2 is SYGVKD. This CDR3 is built from 13 residues. The CDR3 DNA reads TGTGCCGCGAGGACAGGAAGAATCACTGAAGCTTTCTTT. This gives the protein CAARTGRITEAFF.

V usage is TRBV28 and J usage is TRBJ1-5, with 9 nucleotides matching TRBD1. Unmatched junction bases numbered 7, after V lost 3 bases and J lost 1 base. CDR1 and CDR2 from the germline V gene are MDHEN and SYDVKM. This CDR3 comprises 17 residues. CDR3 in amino acids: CASSLYRGLSSNQPQHF. For the CDR3, the DNA is TGTGCCAGCAGTTTGTACAGGGGGCTTTCGAGCAATCAGCCCCAGCATTTT.

The chain has TRBV6-4 and TRBJ2-3, with D possibly TRBD2 on 6 matching bases. Germline CDR1 reads MRHNA; CDR2 reads SNTAGT. The CDR3 is 16 residues long. Trimming removed 0 bases at V and 0 bases at J, with 10 bases between. This CDR3 reads CASSDSSSDSTDTQYF. Here the CDR3 DNA reads TGTGCCAGCAGTGACTCCTCTAGCGACAGCACAGATACGCAGTATTTT.

The gene calls are TRBV27 and TRBJ1-2; D not resolved. In germline, CDR1 is MNHEY, CDR2 SMNVEV (reference sequence). V dropped 0 bases and J dropped 1 base, with 0 bases sitting between them. This CDR3 is 12 amino acids long. CDR3 coding DNA: TGTGCCAGCAGTTTATCTAACTATGGCTACACCTTC. This encodes CASSLSNYGYTF.

This clone was seen many times. At the DNA level, this CDR3 is encoded by other sequences in the same sample as well. The CDR3 DNA reads TGTGCCAGCAGTTACTCGACTGGGGCCAAAAACATTCAGTACTTC. This codes for CASSYSTGAKNIQYF. This chain joins TRBV6-5 and TRBJ2-4, with unresolved D. V was trimmed by 0 bases and J by 1 base, leaving 7 bases between them. The CDR3 consists of 15 residues. Germline CDR1 and CDR2: MNHEY and SVGAGI.

In nucleotides, the CDR3 is TGTGCCTGGGCCCCCGGTTTTTGGAACACTGAAGCTTTCTTT. Its protein product is CAWAPGFWNTEAFF. This chain connects TRBV30 to TRBJ1-1; D gene uncertain. The CDR3 length is 14 residues. The V end was cut by 5 bases, the J end by 1 base, with 14 bases between. CDR1 is GTSNPN and CDR2 is SVGIG in the germline V gene (reference sequence).

The chain couples TRBV1 to TRBJ2-5; the table's TRBD1 call for D was not verified on the DNA. TRBV1 counts as a pseudogene. The CDR3 loop spans 16 amino acids. The DNA for the CDR3 is TGCACCAGCAGCCAGGGACAGGAAGAGGTGCAAGAGACCCAGTACTTC. Translated, it gives CTSSQGQEEVQETQYF.

About this clone itself: The sample holds other DNA sequences that translate to the same CDR3. V usage is TRBV6-6 and J usage is TRBJ2-2; 7 nucleotides align to TRBD2. The length of the CDR3 is 10 residues. Trimming at V came to 10 bases and at J to 7 bases, leaving 0 bases not matched to a gene. CDR1 and CDR2 (germline): MNHNY, SVGAGI (reference sequence). The CDR3 coding sequence is TGTGCCACGGGGGGCGGGGAGCTGTTTTTT. It translates to CATGGGELFF.